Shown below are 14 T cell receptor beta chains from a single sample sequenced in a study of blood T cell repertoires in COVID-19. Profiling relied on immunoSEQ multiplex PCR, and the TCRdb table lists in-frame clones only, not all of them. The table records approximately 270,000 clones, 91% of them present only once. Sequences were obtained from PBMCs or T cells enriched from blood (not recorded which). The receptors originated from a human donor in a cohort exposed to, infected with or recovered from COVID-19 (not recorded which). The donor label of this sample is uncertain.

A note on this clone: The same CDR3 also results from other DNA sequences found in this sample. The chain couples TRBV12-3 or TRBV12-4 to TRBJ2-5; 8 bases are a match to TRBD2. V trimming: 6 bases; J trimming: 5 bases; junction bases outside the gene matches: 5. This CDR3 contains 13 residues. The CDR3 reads CASSFGGGETQYF. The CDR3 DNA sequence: TGTGCCAGCAGCTTCGGGGGGGGTGAGACCCAGTACTTC.

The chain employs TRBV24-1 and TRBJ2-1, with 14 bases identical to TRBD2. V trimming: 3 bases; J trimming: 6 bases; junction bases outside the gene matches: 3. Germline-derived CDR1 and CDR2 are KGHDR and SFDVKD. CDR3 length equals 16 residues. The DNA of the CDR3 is TGTGCCACCAGTGATCCCGGACTAGCGGGGGGCAATGAGCAGTTCTTC. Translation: CATSDPGLAGGNEQFF.

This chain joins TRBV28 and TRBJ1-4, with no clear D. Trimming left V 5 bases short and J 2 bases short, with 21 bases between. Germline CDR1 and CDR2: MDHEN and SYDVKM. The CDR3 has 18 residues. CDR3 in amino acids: CASSPLLERVDTNEKLFF. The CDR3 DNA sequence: TGTGCCAGCAGTCCGCTTCTCGAGCGCGTTGACACTAATGAAAAACTGTTTTTT.

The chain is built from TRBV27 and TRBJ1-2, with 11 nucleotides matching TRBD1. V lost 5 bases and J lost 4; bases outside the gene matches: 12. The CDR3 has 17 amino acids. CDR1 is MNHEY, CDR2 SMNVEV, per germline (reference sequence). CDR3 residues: CASSRLGTGGTLYGYTF. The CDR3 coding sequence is TGTGCCAGCAGTCGACTCGGGACAGGGGGAACTCTCTATGGCTACACCTTC.

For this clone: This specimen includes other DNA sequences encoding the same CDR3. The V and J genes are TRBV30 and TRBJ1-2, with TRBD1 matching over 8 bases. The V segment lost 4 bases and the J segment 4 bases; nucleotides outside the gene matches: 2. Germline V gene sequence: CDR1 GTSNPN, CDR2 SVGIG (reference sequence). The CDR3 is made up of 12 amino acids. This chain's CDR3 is CAWTGGGYGYTF. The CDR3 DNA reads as TGTGCCTGGACAGGGGGCGGCTATGGCTACACCTTC. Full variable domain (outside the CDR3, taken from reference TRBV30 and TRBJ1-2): SQTIHQWPATLVQPVGSPLSLECTVEGTSNPNLYWYRQAAGRGLQLLFYSVGIGQISSEVPQNLSASRPQDRQFILSSKKLLLSDSGFYLCAWTGGGYGYTFGSGTRLTVV.

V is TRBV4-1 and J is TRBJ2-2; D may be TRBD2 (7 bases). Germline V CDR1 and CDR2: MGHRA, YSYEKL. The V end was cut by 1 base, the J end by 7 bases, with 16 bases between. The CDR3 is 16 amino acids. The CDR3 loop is CASSQVMGGAVGELFF. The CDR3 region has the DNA TGCGCCAGCAGCCAAGTAATGGGGGGGGCTGTCGGGGAGCTGTTTTTT.

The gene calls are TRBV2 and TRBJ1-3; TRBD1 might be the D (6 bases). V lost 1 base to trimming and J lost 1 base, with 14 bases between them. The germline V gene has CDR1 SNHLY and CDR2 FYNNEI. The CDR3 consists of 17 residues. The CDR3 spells CASSEGPPGTSGNTIYF. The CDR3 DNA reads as TGTGCCAGCAGTGAAGGGCCCCCGGGGACATCTGGAAACACCATATATTTT.

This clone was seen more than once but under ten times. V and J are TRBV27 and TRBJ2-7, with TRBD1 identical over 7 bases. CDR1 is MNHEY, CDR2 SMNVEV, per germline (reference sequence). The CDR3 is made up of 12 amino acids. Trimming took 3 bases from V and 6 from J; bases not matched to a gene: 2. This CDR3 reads CASSFRTGEQYF. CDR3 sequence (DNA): TGTGCCAGCAGTTTCCGGACAGGCGAGCAGTACTTC.

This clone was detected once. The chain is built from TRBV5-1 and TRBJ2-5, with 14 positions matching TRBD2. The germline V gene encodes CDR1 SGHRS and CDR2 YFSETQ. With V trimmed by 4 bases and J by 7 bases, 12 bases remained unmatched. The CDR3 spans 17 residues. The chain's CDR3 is CASSPGTSGGASGTQYF. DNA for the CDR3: TGCGCCAGCAGCCCCGGGACTAGCGGGGGAGCTTCTGGGACCCAGTACTTC.

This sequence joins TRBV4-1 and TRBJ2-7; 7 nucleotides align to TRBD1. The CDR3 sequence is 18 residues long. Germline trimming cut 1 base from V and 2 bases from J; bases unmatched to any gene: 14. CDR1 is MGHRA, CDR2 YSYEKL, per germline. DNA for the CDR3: TGCGCCAGCAGCCAAGGATGGATGTCGCAGGGGGACACCTACGAGCAGTACTTC. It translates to CASSQGWMSQGDTYEQYF.

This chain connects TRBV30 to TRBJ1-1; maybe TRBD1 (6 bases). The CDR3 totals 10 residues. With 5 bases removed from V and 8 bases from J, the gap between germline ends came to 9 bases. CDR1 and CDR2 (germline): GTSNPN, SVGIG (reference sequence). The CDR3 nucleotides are TGTGCCTGGTTTACAGGGGAAGCTTTCTTT. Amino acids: CAWFTGEAFF.

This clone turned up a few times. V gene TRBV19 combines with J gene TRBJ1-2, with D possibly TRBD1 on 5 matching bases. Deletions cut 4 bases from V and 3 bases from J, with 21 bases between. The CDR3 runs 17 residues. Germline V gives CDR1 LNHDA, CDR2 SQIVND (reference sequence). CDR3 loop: CASSTPAGGSYYYGYTF. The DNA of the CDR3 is TGTGCCAGTAGTACCCCGGCTGGGGGGTCATACTACTATGGCTACACCTTC.

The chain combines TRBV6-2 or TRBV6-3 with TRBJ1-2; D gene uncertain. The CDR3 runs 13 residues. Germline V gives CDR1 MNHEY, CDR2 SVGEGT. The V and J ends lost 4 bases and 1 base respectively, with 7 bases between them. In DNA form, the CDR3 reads TGTGCCAGCAGTTCCTCCGTTAACTATGGCTACACCTTC. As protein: CASSSSVNYGYTF.

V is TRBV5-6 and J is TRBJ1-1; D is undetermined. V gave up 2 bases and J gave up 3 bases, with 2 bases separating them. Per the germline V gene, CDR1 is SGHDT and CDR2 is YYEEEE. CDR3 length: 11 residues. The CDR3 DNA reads TGTGCCAGCAGCTTCTACACTGAAGCTTTCTTT. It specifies CASSFYTEAFF.